Each of the 2 T cell receptor beta chains below was sequenced from the same sample in a study of technical replicates of blood from a handful of donors. Generated by immunoSEQ multiplex PCR, the TCRdb table keeps only in-frame clones and is missing some. The table records 12,000 or so clones, 79% of them present only once. Sequenced sample: PBMCs. Receptors originate from a human donor in good health.

The genes are TRBV27 and TRBJ1-1, with D possibly TRBD1 on 6 matching bases. Looked up from germline, CDR1 is MNHEY and CDR2 is SMNVEV (reference sequence). The CDR3 has 15 residues. V was pared by 8 bases and J by 5 bases, with 21 bases between. The CDR3 spells CASGKRGGPSTEAFF. CDR3 bases: TGTGCCAGCGGTAAGCGGGGGGGCCCTTCAACTGAAGCTTTCTTT.

This clone was detected only a few times. V usage is TRBV5-1 and J usage is TRBJ2-5; 11 bases agree with TRBD1. The CDR3 is made up of 16 amino acids. With 4 bases clipped from V and 5 bases from J, the junction kept 10 bases outside the gene matches. CDR1 and CDR2 from the germline V gene are SGHRS and YFSETQ. The CDR3, as DNA: TGCGCCAGCAGCGACGGGACAGGGGGACTCCCGGAGACCCAGTACTTC. This translates into CASSDGTGGLPETQYF.